This is a list of T cell receptor beta chains from one sample in a study of T-cell reconstitution after alpha-beta-depleted transplantation in children. TCRdb called the PCR reads again in MiXCR, with one record for every CDR3 protein. This table holds about 300,000 distinct CDR3 sequences, 6.5% to 9% found once. The sequences come from peripheral blood, collected 360 days after TCRalphabeta/CD19-depleted stem cell transplant. These receptors were taken from a female patient aged 2-9 years who had a stem cell transplant for Fanconi anemia, so the T cells may come from the graft donor. CDR3s include the opening cysteine and the closing phenylalanine or tryptophan. The D gene is left open where the match is weak. Size is stated for part of the rows, as once, few or many counts, or as a class when the clone is expanded.

TRBJ2-7 | TRBD2 | many | TRBV6-1 | 15 | TGTGCCAGCGAGGGAATAGCGGGGACAACCTACGAGCAGTACTTC | CASEGIAGTTYEQYF
TRBJ2-1 | NA | many | TRBV3-1 | 14 | TGTGCCAGCAGCCTACAACCAGGGGTGAATGAGCAGTTCTTC | CASSLQPGVNEQFF
TRBJ2-3 | NA | few | TRBV9 | 18 | TGTGCCAGCAGCGTGAGGCCCCCCACCGGTGCCCGTCGAGATACGCAGTATTTT | CASSVRPPTGARRDTQYF
TRBJ2-7 | NA | few | TRBV7-9 | 15 | TGTGCCAGCAGCCAAGGACGGGAAAGGAACTACGAGCAGTACTTC | CASSQGRERNYEQYF
TRBJ1-5 | TRBD1 | many | TRBV11-2 | 18 | TGTGCCAGCAGCTTAGATTTTGTGAAGGGGGCAAGAAATCAGCCCCAGCATTTT | CASSLDFVKGARNQPQHF
TRBJ2-1 | NA | many | TRBV20-1 | 15 | TGCAGTGCTAGGTTGGGGTCGAGCTCCTACAATGAGCAGTTCTTC | CSARLGSSSYNEQFF
TRBJ1-4 | NA | NA | TRBV27 | 13 | TGTGCCAGCAGTCCCAGGGTGGATGAAAAACTGTTTTTT | CASSPRVDEKLFF
TRBJ1-1 | NA | many | TRBV21-1 | 15 | TGTGCCAGCAGCTCTGACGGAAAAGATGACACTGAAGCTTTCTTT | CASSSDGKDDTEAFF
TRBJ2-7 | NA | many | TRBV29-1 | 12 | TGCAGCGTTGACCAGGCCGGGTACGAGCAGTACTTC | CSVDQAGYEQYF
TRBJ2-7 | TRBD1 | NA | TRBV6-1 | 14 | TGTGCCAGCAGGGAACCGGGACAGGGCTACGAGCAGTACTTC | CASREPGQGYEQYF
TRBJ1-3 | TRBD1 | NA | TRBV20-1 | 15 | TGCAGTGCTAGAGAAGACAGGGACTTTGGAAACACCATATATTTT | CSAREDRDFGNTIYF